This is a list of T cell receptor beta chains from one sample in a study of cytomegalovirus exposure and HLA in healthy donors. Measured with immunoSEQ multiplex PCR; TCRdb has only the in-frame clones, and not every one. The sample yields around 180,000 clones, 75% to 90% seen once. Specimen: PBMCs. The source is a boy between 2 and 15 years old in good health and CMV-seronegative. CDR3s include the opening cysteine and the closing phenylalanine or tryptophan. D genes are given only for firm matches. Size is omitted from some rows. Given values are once, few, many or a class for expanded clones.

V	size	J	D	CDR3	DNA
TRBV19	.	TRBJ1-5	.	CASKLSSSNQPQHF	TGTGCCAGTAAATTGTCAAGCAGCAATCAGCCCCAGCATTTT
TRBV25-1	.	TRBJ2-7	TRBD2	CASSPNSGASGQYF	TGTGCCAGCAGCCCCAACAGCGGGGCGTCGGGGCAGTACTTC
TRBV9	few	TRBJ2-3	.	CASSLAVGDTQYF	TGTGCCAGCAGCCTAGCTGTCGGAGATACGCAGTATTTT
TRBV20-1	.	TRBJ1-1	.	CSGTLGTEAFF	TGCAGTGGTACTCTCGGGACTGAAGCTTTCTTT
TRBV10-2	few	TRBJ2-1	TRBD2	CTSGRARNEQFF	TGCACCAGCGGGAGGGCCAGGAATGAGCAGTTCTTC
TRBV11-3	.	TRBJ2-1	.	CASSLFTKNSENEQFF	TGTGCCAGCAGCTTGTTTACTAAGAACTCGGAAAATGAGCAGTTCTTC
TRBV6-5	.	TRBJ2-2	.	CASRTDLSITGELFF	TGTGCCAGCAGAACAGACCTTTCCATCACCGGGGAGCTGTTTTTT
TRBV19	.	TRBJ1-1	.	CATCYRPLSAFF	TGTGCCACCTGTTACAGGCCCCTGAGCGCTTTCTTT
TRBV5-4	once	TRBJ1-1	TRBD1	CASSAQGETEAFF	TGTGCCAGCAGCGCCCAGGGGGAGACTGAAGCTTTCTTT
TRBV18	.	TRBJ1-1	TRBD1	CASSPRTGWVTEAFF	TGTGCCAGCTCACCCCGGACAGGGTGGGTTACTGAAGCTTTCTTT
TRBV4-2	.	TRBJ1-6	.	CASSQWGTSGSPLHF	TGTGCCAGCAGCCAATGGGGGACATCCGGGTCACCCCTCCACTTT
TRBV5-1	.	TRBJ2-1	TRBD2	CASSLPAPGLAGDYNEQFF	TGCGCCAGCAGCTTACCCGCCCCGGGACTAGCGGGGGACTACAATGAGCAGTTCTTC
TRBV15	.	TRBJ1-4	.	CATRFWSGEKLFF	TGTGCCACCAGGTTTTGGAGTGGCGAAAAACTGTTTTTT
TRBV28	.	TRBJ1-6	.	CASSPGGWQGIQIHNSPLHF	TGTGCCAGCAGTCCCGGGGGGTGGCAGGGAATTCAGATCCATAATTCACCCCTCCACTTT
TRBV7-2	.	TRBJ2-1	TRBD1	CASSSPGQVLDEQFF	TGTGCCAGCAGCTCCCCAGGACAGGTATTGGATGAGCAGTTCTTC
TRBV5-4	.	TRBJ2-1	.	CASSFYGGTYNEQFF	TGTGCCAGCAGCTTTTATGGAGGGACCTACAATGAGCAGTTCTTC
TRBV14	.	TRBJ2-1	TRBD1	CASSSIRGHNEQFF	TGTGCCAGCAGCTCGATTAGGGGGCACAATGAGCAGTTCTTC
TRBV18	.	TRBJ2-4	TRBD1	CASSQGQGAVKNIQYF	TGTGCCAGCTCACAGGGACAGGGGGCGGTCAAAAACATTCAGTACTTC
TRBV4-3	.	TRBJ2-1	TRBD2	CASSQDGTSGRPGDNEQFF	TGCGCCAGCAGCCAAGACGGGACTAGCGGGAGGCCCGGGGACAATGAGCAGTTCTTC
TRBV28	.	TRBJ2-6	.	CASSLSGTGANVLTF	TGTGCCAGCAGTTTATCGGGGACTGGGGCCAACGTCCTGACTTTC
TRBV21-1	.	TRBJ2-1	.	CASSKVVGTGATSGRAYNEQFF	.
TRBV27	.	TRBJ2-1	.	CASSFESGRHNEQFF	TGTGCCAGCAGTTTCGAGTCGGGTAGGCACAATGAGCAGTTCTTC
TRBV6-5	.	TRBJ1-2	.	CASSRGGRSGYTF	TGTGCCAGCAGTAGAGGGGGAAGAAGTGGCTACACCTTC
TRBV15	once	TRBJ1-1	.	CATTLQGGGTEAFF	TGTGCCACCACCTTACAGGGCGGCGGCACTGAAGCTTTCTTT
TRBV7-6	.	TRBJ1-1	.	CASSPQLNSEAFF	TGTGCCAGCAGCCCGCAGCTAAACAGCGAAGCTTTCTTT
TRBV15	.	TRBJ1-1	.	CATSRDGYREFNTEAFF	TGTGCCACCAGCAGAGATGGTTACAGGGAGTTCAACACTGAAGCTTTCTTT
TRBV6-5	few	TRBJ2-6	.	CASSYEAPGGANVLTF	TGTGCCAGCAGTTACGAGGCCCCCGGAGGGGCCAACGTCCTGACTTTC
TRBV7-9	.	TRBJ1-5	TRBD1	CASSLPGQGYDSNQPQHF	TGTGCCAGCAGCTTACCGGGACAGGGGTACGATAGCAATCAGCCCCAGCATTTT
TRBV7-3	.	TRBJ2-1	TRBD2	CASSLAGGYNEQFF	TGTGCCAGCAGCTTAGCGGGGGGCTACAATGAGCAGTTCTTC
TRBV28	.	TRBJ1-2	TRBD1	CASSGPRGLGYTF	TGTGCCAGCAGTGGCCCCAGGGGGCTAGGCTACACCTTC
TRBV11-2	.	TRBJ2-5	TRBD2	CASSSRLAGDQETQYF	TGTGCCAGCAGCTCTAGACTAGCGGGGGACCAAGAGACCCAGTACTTC
TRBV7-6	.	TRBJ2-1	TRBD2	CASSPAYSGGSYEQFF	TGTGCCAGCAGCCCCGCTTATAGCGGGGGTTCGTATGAGCAGTTCTTC
TRBV9	few	TRBJ2-7	.	CASSVAGGTQIYEQYF	TGTGCCAGCAGCGTAGCCGGCGGGACTCAAATTTACGAGCAGTACTTC
TRBV2	.	TRBJ2-7	.	CASSARSTGSYEQYF	TGTGCCAGCAGTGCAAGATCCACGGGGTCCTACGAGCAGTACTTC
TRBV19	.	TRBJ2-7	.	CASSPRQSTYEQYF	TGTGCCAGTAGTCCCCGACAGAGTACCTACGAGCAGTACTTC
TRBV5-6	.	TRBJ2-3	.	CASSFGGLSDTQYF	TGTGCCAGCAGCTTCGGGGGGCTATCAGATACGCAGTATTTT
TRBV25-1	.	TRBJ2-5	TRBD1	CASSDPLRDRVETQYF	TGTGCCAGCAGTGATCCCCTCCGGGACAGAGTTGAGACCCAGTACTTC
TRBV6-6	.	TRBJ2-5	TRBD2	CASAGGGASKTQYF	TGTGCCAGCGCGGGAGGGGGGGCCTCTAAGACCCAGTACTTC
TRBV4-1	.	TRBJ2-1	TRBD2	CASSQDRWLAVYNEQFF	TGCGCCAGCAGCCAAGACCGGTGGCTAGCGGTCTACAATGAGCAGTTCTTC
TRBV7-3	.	TRBJ2-2	.	CASSLYRDGTGELFF	TGTGCCAGCAGCTTGTACAGGGACGGTACCGGGGAGCTGTTTTTT
TRBV10-2	.	TRBJ2-3	TRBD2	CASRTSGFTDTQYF	TGCGCCAGCAGGACTAGCGGGTTTACAGATACGCAGTATTTT
TRBV4-3	few	TRBJ2-1	TRBD1	CASSQDRAGGLRIEQFF	TGCGCCAGCAGCCAAGATCGCGCAGGGGGCCTGAGGATTGAGCAGTTCTTC
TRBV13	.	TRBJ2-1	TRBD2	CASSPLTSGDPYNEQFF	TGTGCCAGCAGCCCCCTGACTAGCGGGGACCCCTACAATGAGCAGTTCTTC
TRBV5-1	.	TRBJ1-5	.	CASRPGGGSNQPQHF	TGCGCCAGCCGCCCGGGAGGGGGTAGCAATCAGCCCCAGCATTTT
TRBV6-6	.	TRBJ2-7	TRBD1	CASSYSTGGGYEQYF	TGTGCCAGCAGTTACTCGACAGGGGGCGGCTACGAGCAGTACTTC
TRBV7-2	.	TRBJ2-7	.	CASSLGGAAYEQYF	TGTGCCAGCAGCTTAGGGGGAGCAGCCTACGAGCAGTACTTC
TRBV30	.	TRBJ2-1	TRBD1	CAWSLGGQGENEQFF	TGTGCCTGGAGTCTAGGGGGACAGGGAGAGAATGAGCAGTTCTTC
TRBV7-2	.	TRBJ2-1	TRBD2	CASSLGLARDEQFF	TGTGCCAGCAGCTTGGGACTAGCGAGGGATGAGCAGTTCTTC
TRBV4-3	few	TRBJ1-4	.	CASSQVTGYATNEKLFF	TGCGCCAGCAGCCAAGTCACAGGATACGCAACTAATGAAAAACTGTTTTTT
TRBV11-2	.	TRBJ2-3	TRBD2	CASSLLAGGGDTQYF	TGTGCCAGCAGCTTACTAGCGGGAGGAGGAGATACGCAGTATTTT
TRBV19	.	TRBJ2-7	.	CASSKNREREQYF	TGTGCCAGTAGTAAGAACAGGGAGCGAGAGCAGTACTTC
TRBV18	.	TRBJ2-7	TRBD1	CASSGTGYGYEQYF	TGTGCCAGCTCCGGGACAGGGTACGGCTACGAGCAGTACTTC
TRBV7-2	.	TRBJ2-7	TRBD2	CASSYSGLAETYEQYF	TGTGCCAGCAGTTACTCTGGACTAGCGGAGACCTACGAGCAGTACTTC
TRBV6-1	.	TRBJ1-2	.	CASSEKTSGAGYTF	TGTGCCAGCAGTGAAAAGACCTCAGGGGCTGGCTACACCTTC
TRBV2	.	TRBJ2-4	TRBD2	CASSEAVLAGGHVTQHF	TGTGCCAGCAGTGAAGCGGTACTAGCGGGGGGGCACGTTACTCAGCACTTC
TRBV2	.	TRBJ2-2	TRBD1	CASSQPPTGQTGELFF	TGTGCCAGCAGCCAACCCCCGACAGGGCAAACCGGGGAGCTGTTTTTT
TRBV6-5	few	TRBJ1-5	.	CASSEGVSQPQHF	TGTGCCAGCAGTGAAGGGGTCAGTCAGCCCCAGCATTTT
TRBV7-9	.	TRBJ2-3	.	CASFGAAPDTQYF	TGTGCCAGCTTTGGGGCCGCGCCAGATACGCAGTATTTT
TRBV5-4	.	TRBJ1-2	TRBD1	CASSLEGQGTNYGYTF	TGTGCCAGCAGCCTGGAGGGACAGGGGACTAACTATGGCTACACCTTC
TRBV5-6	.	TRBJ1-6	.	CASSWNRDSPLHF	TGTGCCAGCAGCTGGAACAGGGATTCACCCCTCCACTTT